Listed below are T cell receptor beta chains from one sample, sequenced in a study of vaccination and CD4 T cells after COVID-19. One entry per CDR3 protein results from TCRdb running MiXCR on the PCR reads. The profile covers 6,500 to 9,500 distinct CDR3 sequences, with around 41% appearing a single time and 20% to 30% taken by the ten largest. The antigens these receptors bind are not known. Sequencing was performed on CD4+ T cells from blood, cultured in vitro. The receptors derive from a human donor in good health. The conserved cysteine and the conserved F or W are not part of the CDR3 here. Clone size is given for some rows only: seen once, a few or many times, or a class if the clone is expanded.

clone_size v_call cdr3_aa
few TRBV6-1 AINPDRNTEAF
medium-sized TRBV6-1 ASSAPRGSYNSPLH
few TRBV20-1 SAKRDRGRLETQY
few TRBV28 ASLEGGKLEQY
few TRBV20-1 SVRTSGIRQF
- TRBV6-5 ASSYPTRSGGNEQF
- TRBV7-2 ASSAASGLDQTQY
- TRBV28 ASSREELF
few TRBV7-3 ASRGGGEVGTSGSRWTDTQY
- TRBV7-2 ASSLVGGRAAETQY
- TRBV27 ASSFFGVGGSYEQY
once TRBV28 ASSRLVREQY
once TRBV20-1 SARTSGRSNTGELF
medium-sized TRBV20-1 SARDSVRAYEQY
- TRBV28 ASSSPAPGPGTDTQY
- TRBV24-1 ATSDRATSANYNEQF
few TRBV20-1 SAPHLGQGSGNTIY
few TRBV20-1 SAMTGKVYEQY
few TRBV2 ASSMGAGSPLH
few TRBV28 ASSLGEAQY
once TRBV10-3 ATRTDGINEKLF
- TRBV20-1 SAGGKPLRNEAF
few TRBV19 ASSMLDGLGNQPQH
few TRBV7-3 ASSKGQLTEQY
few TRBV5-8 ASSFRLLGNQPQH
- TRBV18 ASSPGSDRPLGYT
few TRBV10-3 ATEGTYEQY
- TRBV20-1 SATGFDYGYT
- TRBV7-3 ASSYRGLETQY
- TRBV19 ASSMWQGGSGELF
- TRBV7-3 ASSLQGSDTQY
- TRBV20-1 SASWETLDGYT
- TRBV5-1 ASSYTGTPGVETQY
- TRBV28 ASSIRQGMPQH
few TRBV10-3 AISQNTGELF
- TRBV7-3 ASSPRDRVHNEQF
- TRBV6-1 ASSEVIGGPGNQPQH
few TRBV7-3 ASSSGTADQETQY
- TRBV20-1 SARDPGTDTQY
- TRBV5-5 ASSRGLASVNEQF
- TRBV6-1 ASSSIGWGGNTIY
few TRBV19 ASRTGQNYGYT
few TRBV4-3 ASSQDGGRGNQPQH
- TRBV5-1 ASSRDGLSYEQY
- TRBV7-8 ASSLALAGRETQY
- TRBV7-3 ASSPGRPSGEQY
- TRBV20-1 SASEGRESSEAF
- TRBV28 ASSLSGASNQPQH
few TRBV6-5 ASSSQPTSGSETQY
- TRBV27 ASSRGEETQY
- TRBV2 ASSEVLGDEQF
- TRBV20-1 SARDWTGGESEQY
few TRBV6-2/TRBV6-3 ASSFAGGSTDTQY
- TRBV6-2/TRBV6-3 ASSLGLDEQY
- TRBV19 ASSIPPGQGAGELF
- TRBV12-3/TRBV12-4 ASSLVEFPQPQH
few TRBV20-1 SARTPSTDTQY
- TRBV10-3 ATQGQGYEQY
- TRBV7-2 ASTLAGGTGELF